A single sample gave rise to the 5 T cell receptor beta chains below, sequenced in a study of T cell responses to AZD1222 COVID-19 vaccine. The protocol was immunoSEQ multiplex PCR, while the TCRdb copy is restricted to in-frame clones and leaves out a portion. The table records 85,000 to 130,000 clones, almost 90% of them present only once. The specimen was peripheral blood, collected on day 0 of AZD1222 vaccination. The receptors originated from an adult in good health.

The V gene is TRBV6-5, the J gene TRBJ1-6; maybe TRBD1 (5 bases). CDR3 length equals 13 residues. Germline CDR1 and CDR2: MNHEY and SVGAGI. V lost 5 bases and J lost 14, with 16 bases in between. The DNA of the CDR3 is TGTGCCAGCAGTAGGCAGGGCGGAGGGTCCCTCCACTTT. Encoded protein: CASSRQGGGSLHF.

J is TRBJ1-5 and V is TRBV15; D is undetermined. The germline gives CDR1 LNHNV, CDR2 YYDKDF (reference sequence). The CDR3 runs 17 residues. V dropped 0 bases and J dropped 1 base, with 13 bases sitting between them. The CDR3 loop reads CATSRDPTGESNQPQHF. Here the CDR3 DNA reads TGTGCCACCAGCAGAGATCCCACGGGAGAAAGCAATCAGCCCCAGCATTTT.

The gene calls are TRBV5-4 and TRBJ2-1; TRBD2 agrees at 8 bases. The V and J ends lost 4 bases and 3 bases, in that order; junction bases with no gene match: 9. Germline lookup yields CDR1 SGHNT and CDR2 YYREEE (reference sequence). This CDR3 has 16 amino acids. The CDR3 reads CASSPRVSGNYNEQFF. In DNA, the CDR3 is TGTGCCAGCAGCCCCAGGGTTAGCGGGAACTACAATGAGCAGTTCTTC.

The chain has TRBV3-1 (or the pseudogene TRBV3-2) and TRBJ1-2; TRBD1 matches 8 bases. The CDR3 totals 14 residues. J gave up 2 bases and V 6 bases, and 5 bases lay outside the gene matches. Germline loops: CDR1 LGHDT, CDR2 YNNKEL (reference sequence). CDR3 coding DNA: TGTGCCAGCAGTCAACAGGGGGTCAACTATGGCTACACCTTC. Residues: CASSQQGVNYGYTF.

In DNA, the CDR3 is TGTGCCAGCAGCGCCTCCGGGACATACTCTGGAAACACCATATATTTT. Protein sequence: CASSASGTYSGNTIYF. The chain couples TRBV7-9 to TRBJ1-3; D might be TRBD1 (6 bases). CDR1 is SEHNR and CDR2 is FQNEAQ in the germline V gene (reference sequence). V was trimmed by 5 bases and J by 0 bases, leaving 14 bases between them. This CDR3 has 16 residues.